These T cell receptor beta chains were read from a single sample in a study of HIV-infected children after antiretroviral therapy interruption. TCRdb re-called the 3' RACE reads with MiXCR, one entry per CDR3 protein. The table includes approximately 96,000 distinct CDR3 sequences, about 6.9% detected once. Here the sequenced sample was CD45RA+ CD4+ T cells from PBMCs, pooled from several time points, taken from a donor given antiretroviral therapy, either interrupted or continuous. These receptors were obtained from a pool of human donors with HIV. CDR3s include the opening cysteine and the closing phenylalanine or tryptophan.

v_gene: TRBV20-1; j_gene: TRBJ1-5; CDR3aa: CSARVGTAYSNQPQHF
v_gene: TRBV27; j_gene: TRBJ1-2; CDR3aa: CASSHKDSLYGYTF
v_gene: TRBV3-1; j_gene: TRBJ2-1; CDR3aa: CASSQVYGGPEQFF
v_gene: TRBV3-1; j_gene: TRBJ2-7; CDR3aa: CASSQGTPPYEQYF
v_gene: TRBV20-1; j_gene: TRBJ1-6; CDR3aa: CGQGGQNSPLHF
v_gene: TRBV2; j_gene: TRBJ1-2; CDR3aa: CASREDINYGYTF
v_gene: TRBV7-6; j_gene: TRBJ2-7; CDR3aa: CASSSQPLGASEQYF
v_gene: TRBV6-1; j_gene: TRBJ1-2; CDR3aa: CASNTGEYGYTF
v_gene: TRBV7-6; j_gene: TRBJ1-2; CDR3aa: CASSIGQGATPFYGYTF
v_gene: TRBV12-3/TRBV12-4; j_gene: TRBJ2-3; CDR3aa: CASSPLLLGGSDTQYF
v_gene: TRBV18; j_gene: TRBJ1-1; CDR3aa: CASSPRGMNTEAFF
v_gene: TRBV29-1; j_gene: TRBJ1-1; CDR3aa: CSVVGFPSTEAFF
v_gene: TRBV5-6; j_gene: TRBJ2-1; CDR3aa: CASSGSTGNGYNEQFF
v_gene: TRBV25-1; j_gene: TRBJ2-5; CDR3aa: CASSELQGRGQETQYF
v_gene: TRBV5-1; j_gene: TRBJ2-3; CDR3aa: CASSLVGADTQYF
v_gene: TRBV10-3; j_gene: TRBJ2-2; CDR3aa: CAITGTVNTGELFF
v_gene: TRBV27; j_gene: TRBJ1-5; CDR3aa: CASKNKGGGNQPQHF